The 22 T cell receptor beta chains below all came from one sample that was sequenced in a study of response to subunit inactivated influenza vaccine. Each CDR3 protein gets one entry after TCRdb re-called the RT-PCR reads with MiXCR. The table records 450,000 to 600,000 distinct CDR3 sequences, around 7.9% of them present only once. Sample: PBMCs from blood, taken about 24 months after vaccination. Receptors were obtained from a man between 50 and 75 years old who received an inactivated influenza vaccine.

The CDR3 loop is CASRPPGDRPTETQYF. DNA of the CDR3: TGTGCCAGCAGACCGCCGGGAGACAGGCCCACGGAGACCCAGTACTTC. V is TRBV6-1 and J is TRBJ2-5; D may correspond to TRBD1 or TRBD2 (6 bases each). The CDR3 runs 16 residues. The germline V gene encodes CDR1 MNHNS and CDR2 SASEGT. V was shortened by 6 bases and J by 5 bases, with 22 bases between the two germline ends.

The gene calls are TRBV30 and TRBJ2-2, with a tentative D call TRBD1 (6 bases). Germline CDR1 is GTSNPN and CDR2 is SVGIG (reference sequence). The CDR3 has 14 amino acids. V was pared by 2 bases and J by 4 bases, with 11 bases between. CDR3 in amino acids: CAWSTTGSTGELFF. The CDR3 region has the DNA TGTGCCTGGAGTACCACAGGGTCCACCGGGGAGCTGTTTTTT.

Many counts were recorded for this clonotype. This chain uses TRBV20-1 with TRBJ2-7; no clear D gene. Per the germline V gene, CDR1 is DFQATT and CDR2 is SNEGSKA (reference sequence). The CDR3 is made up of 13 amino acids. Trimming pared 0 bases from V and 2 bases from J, leaving 8 bases between. In DNA, the CDR3 is TGCAGTGCTAGAGATGTCCGGGCCTACGAGCAGTACTTC. It is translated as CSARDVRAYEQYF.

This clonotype was observed a handful of times. This chain joins TRBV30 and TRBJ2-1; TRBD2 matches 9 bases. Germline trimming cut 3 bases from V and 7 bases from J; bases unmatched to any gene: 7. The CDR3 covers 14 residues. Per germline, CDR1 GTSNPN and CDR2 SVGIG (reference sequence). CDR3 DNA sequence: TGTGCCTGGAGCCCGGGACTAGCTGCTAATGAGCAGTTCTTC. Translation: CAWSPGLAANEQFF.

This chain links TRBV10-3 with TRBJ2-7, with a possible D match to TRBD1 (6 bases). Trimming removed 3 bases at V and 3 bases at J, with 21 bases between. This CDR3 is 17 amino acids long. Germline V lookup: CDR1 ENHRY, CDR2 SYGVKD. This CDR3 reads CAISDRGKTGRYYEQYF. In DNA, the CDR3 is TGTGCCATCAGTGATCGCGGAAAGACAGGAAGGTACTACGAGCAGTACTTC.

This clonotype was picked up many times. The rearrangement joins TRBV10-3 to TRBJ2-5; D call uncertain. The CDR3 loop spans 12 amino acids. Germline V gene sequence: CDR1 ENHRY, CDR2 SYGVKD. V lost 0 bases to trimming and J lost 5 bases, with 4 bases between them. The CDR3 loop reads CAISESGETQYF. The CDR3 nucleotides read TGTGCCATCAGTGAGTCAGGGGAGACCCAGTACTTC.

Only a few counts were recorded for this clonotype. The rearrangement uses TRBV10-3 and TRBJ2-2; weak D call: TRBD1 (6 bases). Germline V CDR1 and CDR2: ENHRY, SYGVKD. V gave up 6 bases and J gave up 5 bases, with 25 bases separating them. The CDR3 has 18 amino acids. The CDR3 protein is CAIRDFTGIGRRTGELFF. Here the CDR3 DNA reads TGTGCCATCAGGGACTTTACAGGGATTGGTAGACGGACCGGGGAGCTGTTTTTT.

V usage is TRBV11-2 and J usage is TRBJ1-4; 9 bases map to TRBD1. With 1 base clipped from V and 11 bases from J, the junction kept 5 bases outside the gene matches. CDR3 length: 14 amino acids. Germline V CDR1 and CDR2: SGHAT, FQNNGV. CDR3 sequence (DNA): TGTGCCAGCAGCTTAGCGGGACAGGGCCTGAAACTGTTTTTT. Translating it yields CASSLAGQGLKLFF.

This clonotype was detected a few times. Here the CDR3 reads CASSGIGRDSTDTQYF. The DNA of the CDR3 is TGTGCCAGCAGTGGGATAGGACGGGACAGCACAGATACGCAGTATTTT. V is TRBV2 and J is TRBJ2-3; D possibly uses TRBD1 or TRBD2 (5 bases each). In germline, CDR1 is SNHLY, CDR2 FYNNEI. Trimming took 4 bases from V and 0 from J, leaving 14 bases between them. The CDR3 has 16 residues.

J is TRBJ1-1 and V is TRBV7-9, with TRBD1 matching over 7 bases. The germline gives CDR1 SEHNR, CDR2 FQNEAQ (reference sequence). After removal of 1 base from V and 1 base from J, the junction contained 3 bases not matched to a gene. The CDR3 covers 15 residues. CDR3 residues: CASSLGDRKNTEAFF. In DNA form, the CDR3 reads TGTGCCAGCAGCTTAGGGGACAGAAAGAACACTGAAGCTTTCTTT.

CDR3 sequence (DNA): TGTGCCAGCAGTTACTCGGCAGGGGTTGGTCTCCGGTCGTTCTATGGCTACACCTTC. It encodes CASSYSAGVGLRSFYGYTF. J is TRBJ1-2 and V is TRBV6-2 or TRBV6-3; D may be TRBD1 (6 bases). Germline CDR1 is MNHEY and CDR2 is SVGEGT. This CDR3 is built from 19 residues. Trimming removed 0 bases from V and 4 bases from J, with 24 bases in between.

This clonotype turned up a few times. This chain joins TRBV9 and TRBJ2-7, with D unresolved. V lost 0 bases and J lost 2, with 12 bases in between. The CDR3 has 15 residues. Germline CDR1 reads SGDLS; CDR2 reads YYNGEE. The CDR3 bases are TGTGCCAGCAGCGTAGGGCCCTCCTTCACCTACGAGCAGTACTTC. Translating gives CASSVGPSFTYEQYF.

This clonotype has just a few counts. The genes are TRBV5-1 and TRBJ2-5; D perhaps matches TRBD2 (7 bases). V was clipped by 0 bases and J by 7 bases, with 13 bases between them. Looked up from germline, CDR1 is SGHRS and CDR2 is YFSETQ. The CDR3 is 14 amino acids. This chain's CDR3 is CASSLEVGGRTQYF. In DNA, the CDR3 is TGCGCCAGCAGCTTGGAGGTGGGGGGGCGGACCCAGTACTTC.

This clonotype was observed many times. This chain uses TRBV5-1 with TRBJ1-2; TRBD1 agrees at 9 bases. The CDR3 is 14 residues long. In germline, CDR1 is SGHRS, CDR2 YFSETQ. V gave up 1 base and J gave up 8 bases; unmatched junction bases: 6. The CDR3, as DNA: TGCGCCAGCAGCTTGACAGGGGGCGGAAAGGGCTACACCTTC. Its protein is CASSLTGGGKGYTF.

This clonotype has a handful of counts. The chain links TRBV5-1 to TRBJ2-2, with D perhaps given as TRBD1 or TRBD2 (5 bases each). The V gene lost 1 base and the J gene lost 6 bases, with 16 bases spanning the gap. CDR1 is SGHRS and CDR2 is YFSETQ in the germline V gene. The CDR3 runs to 16 residues. The CDR3 sequence is CASSLSGPPFPGELFF. CDR3 bases: TGCGCCAGCAGCTTGTCGGGACCCCCCTTTCCCGGGGAGCTGTTTTTT.

A few counts support this clonotype. The chain has TRBV19 and TRBJ2-1; a weak D match, TRBD2 (5 bases). The ends were cut back, 3 bases at V and 0 bases at J, with 9 bases in the middle. The CDR3 consists of 15 residues. CDR1 is LNHDA, CDR2 SQIVND, per germline (reference sequence). CDR3 region: CASSMVGSSYNEQFF. The CDR3 nucleotides are TGTGCCAGTAGTATGGTTGGGAGCTCCTACAATGAGCAGTTCTTC.

This clonotype was detected only a few times. This chain connects TRBV7-9 to TRBJ1-6, with 9 bases fitting TRBD1. Germline values: CDR1 SEHNR, CDR2 FQNEAQ (reference sequence). The CDR3 is 15 amino acids. After removal of 4 bases from V and 6 bases from J, the junction contained 4 bases not matched to a gene. CDR3 nucleotide sequence: TGTGCCAGCAGCTCAGTACAGGGGGCTAATTCACCCCTCCACTTT. Its protein product is CASSSVQGANSPLHF.

This clonotype occurred many times. J is TRBJ2-7 and V is TRBV12-3 or TRBV12-4; 7 bases are a match to TRBD2. This CDR3 region has 13 residues. Losses at the gene ends were 6 bases for V and 4 bases for J; bases not matched to a gene: 6. The CDR3 DNA follows: TGTGCCAGCAGCCTGGTGGGGGGGTACGAGCAGTACTTC. Protein sequence: CASSLVGGYEQYF.

V is TRBV3-1 and J is TRBJ2-5; 8 positions agree with TRBD2. The V gene's germline CDR1 is LGHDT and CDR2 YNNKEL (reference sequence). The V and J ends lost 0 bases and 7 bases, in that order; junction bases with no gene match: 10. The CDR3 is 16 residues long. The chain's CDR3 is CASSQDSGGTPRTQYF. The CDR3 DNA reads TGTGCCAGCAGCCAAGATTCGGGGGGGACCCCACGGACCCAGTACTTC.

This clonotype was seen only a few times. The chain uses TRBV28 and TRBJ1-2; a weak D match, TRBD1 (6 bases). Germline V CDR1 and CDR2: MDHEN, SYDVKM. The CDR3 spans 15 residues. The V gene lost 5 bases and the J gene lost 4 bases, with 17 bases spanning the gap. CDR3 region: CASSPGQWAVYGYTF. The DNA of the CDR3 is TGTGCCAGCAGTCCTGGACAGTGGGCCGTCTATGGCTACACCTTC.

This clonotype was recorded a few times. This chain links TRBV7-6 with TRBJ1-2; tentatively, D is TRBD1 (6 bases). This CDR3 spans 17 amino acids. Germline CDR1 reads SGHVS; CDR2 reads FNYEAQ. V lost 1 base, J lost 4 bases, and 19 bases lay in between. The CDR3 coding sequence is TGTGCCAGCAGCTTAGAGGCGAGGGGGGTCGGTATCTATGGCTACACCTTC. It translates to CASSLEARGVGIYGYTF.

This clonotype was observed a handful of times. As DNA, the CDR3 is TGTGCCAGCAGTTTCGGGGTGGGTAATTCACCCCTCCACTTT. Protein product: CASSFGVGNSPLHF. The chain combines TRBV12-3 or TRBV12-4 with TRBJ1-6; the D is unclear. V was shortened by 3 bases and J by 6 bases, with 9 bases between the two germline ends. The CDR3 is 14 residues long.